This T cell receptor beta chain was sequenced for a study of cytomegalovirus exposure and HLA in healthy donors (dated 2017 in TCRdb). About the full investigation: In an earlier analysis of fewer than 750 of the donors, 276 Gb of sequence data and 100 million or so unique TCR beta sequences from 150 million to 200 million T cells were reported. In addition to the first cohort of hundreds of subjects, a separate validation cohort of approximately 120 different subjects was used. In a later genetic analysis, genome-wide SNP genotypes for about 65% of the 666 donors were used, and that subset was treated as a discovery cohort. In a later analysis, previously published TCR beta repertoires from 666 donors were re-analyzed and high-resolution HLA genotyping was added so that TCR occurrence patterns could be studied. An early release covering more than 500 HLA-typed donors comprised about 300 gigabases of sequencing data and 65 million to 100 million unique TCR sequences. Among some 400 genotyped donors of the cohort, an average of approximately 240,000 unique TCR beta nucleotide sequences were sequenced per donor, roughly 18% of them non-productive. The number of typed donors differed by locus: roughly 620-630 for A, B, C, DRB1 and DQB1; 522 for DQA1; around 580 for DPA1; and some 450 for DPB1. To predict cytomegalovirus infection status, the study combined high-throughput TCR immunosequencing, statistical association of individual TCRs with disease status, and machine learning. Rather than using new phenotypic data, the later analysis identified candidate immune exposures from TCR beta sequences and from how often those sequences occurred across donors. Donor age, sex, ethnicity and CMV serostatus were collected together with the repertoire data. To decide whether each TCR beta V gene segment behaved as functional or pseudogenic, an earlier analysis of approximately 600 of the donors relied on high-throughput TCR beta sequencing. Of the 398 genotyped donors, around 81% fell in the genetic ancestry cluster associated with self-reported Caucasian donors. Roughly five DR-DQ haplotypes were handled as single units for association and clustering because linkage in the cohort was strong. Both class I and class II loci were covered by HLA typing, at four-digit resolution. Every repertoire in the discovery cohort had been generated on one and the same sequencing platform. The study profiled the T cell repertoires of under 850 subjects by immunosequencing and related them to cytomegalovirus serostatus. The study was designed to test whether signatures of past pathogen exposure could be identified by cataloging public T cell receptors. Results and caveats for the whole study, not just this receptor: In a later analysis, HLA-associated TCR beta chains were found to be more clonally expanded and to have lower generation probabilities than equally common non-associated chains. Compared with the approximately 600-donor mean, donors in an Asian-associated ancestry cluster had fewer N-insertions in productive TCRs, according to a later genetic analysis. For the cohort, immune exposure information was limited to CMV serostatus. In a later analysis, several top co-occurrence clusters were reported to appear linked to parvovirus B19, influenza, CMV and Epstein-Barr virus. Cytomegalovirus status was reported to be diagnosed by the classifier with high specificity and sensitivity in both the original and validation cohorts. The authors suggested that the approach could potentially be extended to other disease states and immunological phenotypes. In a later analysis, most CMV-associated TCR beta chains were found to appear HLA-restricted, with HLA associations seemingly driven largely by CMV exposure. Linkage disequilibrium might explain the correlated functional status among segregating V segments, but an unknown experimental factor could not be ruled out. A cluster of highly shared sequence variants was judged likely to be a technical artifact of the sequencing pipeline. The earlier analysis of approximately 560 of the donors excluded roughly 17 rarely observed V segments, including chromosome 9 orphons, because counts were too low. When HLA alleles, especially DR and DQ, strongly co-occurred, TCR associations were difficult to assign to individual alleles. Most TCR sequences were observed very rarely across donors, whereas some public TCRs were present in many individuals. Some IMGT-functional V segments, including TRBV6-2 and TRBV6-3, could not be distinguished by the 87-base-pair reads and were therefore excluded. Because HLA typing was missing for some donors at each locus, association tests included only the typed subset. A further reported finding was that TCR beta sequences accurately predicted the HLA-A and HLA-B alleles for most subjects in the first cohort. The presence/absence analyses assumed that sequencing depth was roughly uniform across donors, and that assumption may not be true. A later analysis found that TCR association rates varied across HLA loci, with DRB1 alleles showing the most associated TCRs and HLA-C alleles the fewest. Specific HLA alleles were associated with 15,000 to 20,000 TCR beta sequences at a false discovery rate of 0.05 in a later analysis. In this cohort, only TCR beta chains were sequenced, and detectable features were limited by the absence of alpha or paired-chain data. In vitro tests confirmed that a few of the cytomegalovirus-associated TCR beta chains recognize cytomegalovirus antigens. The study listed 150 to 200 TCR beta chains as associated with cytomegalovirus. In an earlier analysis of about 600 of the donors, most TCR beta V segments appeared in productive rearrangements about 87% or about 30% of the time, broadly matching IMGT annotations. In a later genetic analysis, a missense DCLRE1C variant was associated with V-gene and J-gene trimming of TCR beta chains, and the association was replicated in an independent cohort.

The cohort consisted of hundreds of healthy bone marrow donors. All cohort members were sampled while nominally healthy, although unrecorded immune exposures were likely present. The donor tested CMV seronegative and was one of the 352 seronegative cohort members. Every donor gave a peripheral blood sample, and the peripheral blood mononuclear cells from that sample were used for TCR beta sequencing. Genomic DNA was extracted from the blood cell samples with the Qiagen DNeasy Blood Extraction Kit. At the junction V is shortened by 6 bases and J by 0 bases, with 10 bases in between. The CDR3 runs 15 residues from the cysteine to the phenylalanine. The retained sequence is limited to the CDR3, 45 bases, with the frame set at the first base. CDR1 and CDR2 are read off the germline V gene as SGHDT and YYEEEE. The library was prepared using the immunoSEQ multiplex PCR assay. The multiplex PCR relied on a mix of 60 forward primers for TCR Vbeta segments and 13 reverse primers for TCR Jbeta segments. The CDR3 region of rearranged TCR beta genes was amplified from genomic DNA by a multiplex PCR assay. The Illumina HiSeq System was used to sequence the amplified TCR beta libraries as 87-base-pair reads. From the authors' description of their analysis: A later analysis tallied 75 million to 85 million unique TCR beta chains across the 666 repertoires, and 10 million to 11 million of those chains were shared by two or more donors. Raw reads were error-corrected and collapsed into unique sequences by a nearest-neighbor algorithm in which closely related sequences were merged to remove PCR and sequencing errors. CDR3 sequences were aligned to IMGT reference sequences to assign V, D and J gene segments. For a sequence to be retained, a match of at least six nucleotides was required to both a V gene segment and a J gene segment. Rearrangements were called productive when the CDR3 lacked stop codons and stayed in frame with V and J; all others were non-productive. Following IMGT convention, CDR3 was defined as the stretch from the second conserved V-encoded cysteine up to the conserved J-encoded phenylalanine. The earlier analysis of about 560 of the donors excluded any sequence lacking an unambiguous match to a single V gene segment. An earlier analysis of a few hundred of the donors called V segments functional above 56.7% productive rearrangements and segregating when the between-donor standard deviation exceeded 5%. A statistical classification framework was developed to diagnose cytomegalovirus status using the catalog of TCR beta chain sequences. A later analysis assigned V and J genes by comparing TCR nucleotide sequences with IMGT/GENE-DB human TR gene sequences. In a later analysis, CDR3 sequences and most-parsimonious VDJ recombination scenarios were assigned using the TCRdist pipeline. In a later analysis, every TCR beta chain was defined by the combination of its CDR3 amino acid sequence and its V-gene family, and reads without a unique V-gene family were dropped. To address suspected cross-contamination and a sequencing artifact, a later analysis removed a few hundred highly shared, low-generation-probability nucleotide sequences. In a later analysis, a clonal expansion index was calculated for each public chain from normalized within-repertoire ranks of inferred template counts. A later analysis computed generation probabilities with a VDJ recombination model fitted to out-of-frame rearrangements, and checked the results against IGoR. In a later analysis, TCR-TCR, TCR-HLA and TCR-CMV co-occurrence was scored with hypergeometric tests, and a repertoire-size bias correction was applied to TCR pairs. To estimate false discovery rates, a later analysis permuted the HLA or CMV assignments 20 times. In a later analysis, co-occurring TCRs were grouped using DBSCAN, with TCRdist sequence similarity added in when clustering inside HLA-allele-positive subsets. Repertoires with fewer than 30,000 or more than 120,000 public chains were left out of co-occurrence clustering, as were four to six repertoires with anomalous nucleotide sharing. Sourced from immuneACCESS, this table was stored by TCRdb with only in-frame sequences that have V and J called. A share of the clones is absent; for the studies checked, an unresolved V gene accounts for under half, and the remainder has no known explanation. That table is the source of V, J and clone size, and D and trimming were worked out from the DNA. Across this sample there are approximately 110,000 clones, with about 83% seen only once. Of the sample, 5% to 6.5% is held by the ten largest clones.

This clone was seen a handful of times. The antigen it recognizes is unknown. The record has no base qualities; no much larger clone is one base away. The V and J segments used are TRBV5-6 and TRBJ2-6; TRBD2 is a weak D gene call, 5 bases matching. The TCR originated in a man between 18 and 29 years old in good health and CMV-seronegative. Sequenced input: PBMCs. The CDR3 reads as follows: CASNTGVSGANVLTF. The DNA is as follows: TGTGCCAGCAACACCGGGGTCTCTGGGGCCAACGTCCTGACTTTC. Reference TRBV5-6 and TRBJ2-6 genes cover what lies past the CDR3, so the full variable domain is DAGVTQSPTHLIKTRGQQVTLRCSPKSGHDTVSWYQQALGQGPQFIFQYYEEEERQRGNFPDRFSGHQFPNYSSELNVNALLLGDSALYLCASNTGVSGANVLTFGAGSRLTVL.